The subject of this entry is one TCR beta chain. The antigen is undetermined. Method: immunoSEQ multiplex PCR; TCRdb's copy keeps in-frame clones and lacks some. The sample lists about 110,000 clones, roughly 90% occurring once. These data come from a study of CD4+ T cells in melanoma. V was trimmed by 3 bases and J by 11 bases, leaving 7 bases between them. Germline V gene lookup returns CDR1 SNHLY and CDR2 FYNNEI. The CDR3 is 10 amino acids. Notes on the study in general: A reported correlation linked neoantigen-specific CD4+ T cells to CD8+, macrophage and B cell function. Diverse differentiation states were reported for melanoma neoantigen-specific CD4+ T cells.

The chain has TRBV2 and TRBJ2-5; no clear D. Sequenced sample: peripheral blood. The receptor was derived from a human donor with melanoma. Here the CDR3 reads CASSDVRQYF. The CDR3 region has the DNA TGTGCCAGCAGTGATGTCAGGCAGTACTTC.